The 27 T cell receptor beta chains below come from one sample, sequenced in a study of prognosis after radiotherapy for stage I lung cancer. With two-round multiplex PCR, TCR beta CDR3 sequences were amplified from genomic DNA. Used in first-round PCR were primers specific to each TRBV and TRBJ gene. TCRdb ran MiXCR on the multiplex PCR reads and lists one entry per CDR3 protein. Among approximately 16,000 distinct CDR3 sequences listed, 30% to 40% were seen once. This sample comprised PBMCs, obtained before or after stereotactic body radiation therapy (not recorded which). These receptors all come from a donor aged 50 or older with non-small cell lung cancer.

This clonotype has more than one count but fewer than ten. A read error may explain this, as a much larger clone is one base away. The V call is TRBV5-4, the J call TRBJ2-3; TRBD2 agrees at 9 bases. Germline CDR1 reads SGHNT; CDR2 reads YYREEE (reference sequence). The CDR3 has 16 amino acids. CDR3: CASSFPSGESTDTQCF. For the CDR3, the DNA is TGTGCCAGCAGCTTTCCTAGCGGGGAGAGCACAGATACGCAGTGTTTT.

As to this clonotype: One junction end does not reproduce the germline sequence, and a read error may be involved. The chain employs TRBV20-1 and TRBJ2-3, with unresolved D. CDR3 length: 14 residues. The V gene's germline CDR1 is DFQATT and CDR2 SNEGSKA (reference sequence). CDR3 sequence (DNA): TGCAGTGCTATCTTAGATTCGGGCACAGATACCCAGTATTTT. Its translation is CSAILDSGTDTQYF.

Ten or more counts support this clonotype. The chain employs TRBV20-1 and TRBJ2-1, with D possibly TRBD2 on 6 matching bases. The CDR3 is 13 amino acids. V was pared by 0 bases and J by 9 bases, with 12 bases between. The V gene's germline CDR1 is DFQATT and CDR2 SNEGSKA (reference sequence). The CDR3 coding sequence is TGCAGTGCTAGAGACTGGGGGGACGGTGAGCAGTTCTTC. Translated: CSARDWGDGEQFF.

This clonotype was recorded at least ten times. The genes are TRBV11-1 and TRBJ2-3; tentatively, D is TRBD2 (5 bases). Germline loops: CDR1 SGHAT, CDR2 FQDESV (reference sequence). This CDR3 spans 14 amino acids. Trimming took off 5 bases at V and 5 bases at J, with 14 bases between the two ends. CDR3 nucleotides: TGTGCCAGCAGCCGGGAAAACACCAAAGATACGCAGTATTTT. This encodes CASSRENTKDTQYF.

This clonotype was counted ten times or more. The V call is TRBV30, the J call TRBJ2-3; 12 positions agree with TRBD2. This CDR3 contains 15 residues. V was pared by 8 bases and J by 6 bases, with 12 bases of the junction left unmatched. The germline CDR1 and CDR2 sequences are GTSNPN and SVGIG (reference sequence). The CDR3: CAQKPTSGRSDTQYF. CDR3 bases: TGTGCCCAAAAACCTACTAGCGGGAGGTCTGATACGCAGTATTTT.

This clonotype has at least ten counts. The gene calls are TRBV5-1 and TRBJ2-7; TRBD1 matches 8 bases. V lost 4 bases to trimming and J lost 5 bases; unmatched junction nucleotides: 8. This CDR3 comprises 14 residues. Germline CDR1 is SGHRS and CDR2 is YFSETQ. CDR3 in DNA: TGCGCCAGCAGCCCCGGGACAGGCAGGGACGAGCAGTACTTC. Its protein is CASSPGTGRDEQYF.

This clonotype occurred many times. The chain uses TRBV5-1 and TRBJ2-7; 8 nucleotides agree with TRBD2. V was pared by 2 bases and J by 1 base, with 5 bases of the junction left unmatched. The CDR3 contains 15 residues. Germline values: CDR1 SGHRS, CDR2 YFSETQ. This chain's CDR3 is CASSFMAGGSYEQYF. The CDR3 DNA sequence: TGCGCCAGCAGCTTTATGGCGGGAGGTTCCTACGAGCAGTACTTC. Full variable domain (outside the CDR3, taken from reference TRBV5-1 and TRBJ2-7): KAGVTQTPRYLIKTRGQQVTLSCSPISGHRSVSWYQQTPGQGLQFLFEYFSETQRNKGNFPGRFSGRQFSNSRSEMNVSTLELGDSALYLCASSFMAGGSYEQYFGPGTRLTVT.

This clonotype was recorded at least ten times. The chain links TRBV7-2 to TRBJ1-3, with no clear D. Trimming took off 6 bases at V and 1 base at J, with 13 bases between the two ends. The germline V gene has CDR1 SGHTA and CDR2 FQGNSA. CDR3 size: 15 residues. In DNA, the CDR3 is TGTGCCAGCAGATCGACAACGGTGTCTGGAAACACCATATATTTT. Its protein product is CASRSTTVSGNTIYF.

At least ten counts were recorded for this clonotype. The gene calls are TRBV20-1 and TRBJ2-3; D is tentatively TRBD1 or TRBD2 (5 bases each). V lost 5 bases, J lost 0 bases, and 9 bases lay in between. Germline loops: CDR1 DFQATT, CDR2 SNEGSKA (reference sequence). CDR3 length: 13 residues. The CDR3 sequence is CSARGPSTDTQYF. In nucleotides, the CDR3 is TGCAGTGCTCGGGGCCCTAGCACAGATACGCAGTATTTT.

There are many counts of this clonotype. CDR3 sequence (DNA): TGTGCCAGCAGCCGACGTCCGGGACTAGCGTCCCACGAGCAGTACTTC. It encodes CASSRRPGLASHEQYF. The rearrangement joins TRBV6-1 to TRBJ2-7; 10 nucleotides align to TRBD2. The CDR3 sequence is 16 residues long. The ends lost 6 bases at V and 5 bases at J; junction bases unmatched: 13. CDR1 and CDR2 (germline): MNHNS, SASEGT.

This clonotype was recorded at least ten times. The genes are TRBV7-2 and TRBJ2-2; no clear D gene. The length of the CDR3 is 15 residues. Germline V gene data show CDR1 as SGHTA and CDR2 as FQGNSA. V gave up 5 bases and J gave up 4 bases, with 14 bases separating them. The CDR3 nucleotides are TGTGCCAGCAGCCCCCGACGGCGAAGCACCGGGGAGCTGTTTTTT. Translating it yields CASSPRRRSTGELFF. Full variable domain (remainder filled in from reference TRBV7-2 and TRBJ2-2): GAGVSQSPSNKVTEKGKDVELRCDPISGHTALYWYRQSLGQGLEFLIYFQGNSAPDKSGLPSDRFSAERTGGSVSTLTIQRTQQEDSAVYLCASSPRRRSTGELFFGEGSRLTVL.

This clonotype rates as medium-sized. V usage is TRBV5-1 and J usage is TRBJ2-5, with D possibly matching TRBD1 (6 bases). This CDR3 comprises 15 residues. Germline V CDR1 and CDR2: SGHRS, YFSETQ. V was clipped by 0 bases and J by 1 base, with 10 bases between them. The DNA of the CDR3 is TGCGCCAGCAGCTTGGCCCCAGGGGCCCAAGAGACCCAGTACTTC. Its translation is CASSLAPGAQETQYF.

By sample fraction, this clonotype is medium-sized. This chain joins TRBV12-3 or TRBV12-4 and TRBJ2-5; unclear D gene. This CDR3 region has 14 residues. Trimming took 2 bases from V and 1 from J, leaving 8 bases between them. In nucleotides, the CDR3 is TGTGCCAGCAGTTTACCAGACACCCAAGAGACCCAGTACTTC. Its protein is CASSLPDTQETQYF.

This clonotype was seen at least ten times. V is TRBV9 and J is TRBJ2-1; no clear D. The germline V gene encodes CDR1 SGDLS and CDR2 YYNGEE. Trimming removed 0 bases at V and 4 bases at J, with 5 bases between. The CDR3 sequence is 13 residues long. CDR3 sequence (DNA): TGTGCCAGCAGCGTAGTAGAATACAATGAGCAGTTCTTC. Amino acids: CASSVVEYNEQFF.

This clonotype was counted at least ten times. This chain connects TRBV4-1 to TRBJ2-7; D is perhaps TRBD1 (5 bases). CDR1 is MGHRA and CDR2 is YSYEKL in the germline V gene. Trimming removed 1 base at V and 6 bases at J, with 13 bases between. The CDR3 extends over 14 amino acids. This chain's CDR3 is CASSQGQGTFEQYF. The CDR3 nucleotides are TGCGCCAGCAGCCAAGGGCAGGGAACTTTCGAGCAGTACTTC.

Many counts were recorded for this clonotype. The chain combines TRBV2 with TRBJ1-1, with a tentative D call TRBD1 (5 bases). Trimming pared 3 bases from V and 1 base from J, leaving 6 bases between. The germline V gene has CDR1 SNHLY and CDR2 FYNNEI. The CDR3 length is 13 residues. The CDR3 region is CASSDGANTEAFF. The CDR3 DNA is TGTGCCAGCAGTGATGGGGCGAACACTGAAGCTTTCTTT. Full variable domain (remainder filled in from reference TRBV2 and TRBJ1-1): EPEVTQTPSHQVTQMGQEVILRCVPISNHLYFYWYRQILGQKVEFLVSFYNNEISEKSEIFDDQFSVERPDGSNFTLKIRSTKLEDSAMYFCASSDGANTEAFFGQGTRLTVV.

This clonotype occurred many times. The V call is TRBV18, the J call TRBJ2-2; 10 bases are shared with TRBD2. V was clipped by 6 bases and J by 1 base; unmatched bases: 8. Germline CDR1 and CDR2: KGHSH and LQKENI. This CDR3 contains 17 residues. The CDR3 region is CASSRQLAGKNTGELFF. CDR3 DNA: TGTGCCAGCTCCCGCCAACTAGCGGGGAAGAACACCGGGGAGCTGTTTTTT.

This clonotype was picked up many times. This rearrangement joins TRBV9 to TRBJ2-1; 9 bases fit TRBD2. Germline V gives CDR1 SGDLS, CDR2 YYNGEE. Trimming cost V 3 bases and J 0 bases; bases outside gene matches: 1. The CDR3 is made up of 15 amino acids. The DNA of the CDR3 is TGTGCCAGCAGCGAGGGACTAGCCTCCTACAATGAGCAGTTCTTC. Protein product: CASSEGLASYNEQFF.

The CDR3 loop is CASSLGLSFSGHEQFF. The CDR3 coding sequence is TGCGCCAGCAGCTTGGGACTTTCCTTTAGCGGGCATGAGCAGTTCTTC. The chain employs TRBV5-1 and TRBJ2-1; TRBD2 aligns across 7 bases. This CDR3 contains 16 residues. Germline V gene data show CDR1 as SGHRS and CDR2 as YFSETQ. The junction had 11 bases not matched to a gene; V was cut back by 0 bases and J by 8 bases.

By proportion, this clonotype is medium-sized. The genes are TRBV20-1 and TRBJ2-1, with D unclear. Germline V gives CDR1 DFQATT, CDR2 SNEGSKA (reference sequence). This CDR3 is 11 amino acids long. V lost 5 bases, J lost 9 bases, and 11 bases lay in between. The CDR3 DNA sequence: TGCAGTGCTCGAATAGTTACTGAGCAGTTCTTC. This codes for CSARIVTEQFF.

This clonotype was seen just once. V is TRBV12-3 or TRBV12-4 and J is TRBJ2-1; TRBD2 is a possible D gene (6 bases). This CDR3 is built from 13 residues. V dropped 4 bases and J dropped 16 bases, with 20 bases sitting between them. In DNA form, the CDR3 reads TGTGCCAGCAGTTCCACTCTAGCGCGACGGTCTTTCTTC. Its protein product is CASSSTLARRSFF.

This clonotype was detected many times. The chain combines TRBV5-6 with TRBJ2-5; TRBD1 agrees at 12 bases. CDR1 is SGHDT, CDR2 YYEEEE, per germline. This CDR3 is 17 amino acids long. Trimming at V came to 5 bases and at J to 3 bases, leaving 11 bases not matched to a gene. The DNA of the CDR3 is TGTGCCAGCAGAAAAGGGGACAGGGGGCAGTTGAAAGAGACCCAGTACTTC. It codes for CASRKGDRGQLKETQYF.

There are many counts of this clonotype. For the CDR3, the DNA is TGTGCCAGCAGTTTGGGCGGGAGGGCTTACTATGGCTACACCTTC. Protein: CASSLGGRAYYGYTF. The rearrangement links TRBV28 to TRBJ1-2; D not resolved. Germline assignment: CDR1 MDHEN and CDR2 SYDVKM. This CDR3 spans 15 amino acids. Trimming pared 3 bases from V and 3 bases from J, leaving 14 bases between.

In its sample, this clonotype was seen many times. This chain connects TRBV6-5 to TRBJ2-7; a possible D gene is TRBD2 (6 bases). Trimming left V 2 bases short and J 4 bases short, with 12 bases between. Germline values: CDR1 MNHEY, CDR2 SVGAGI. The CDR3 is 14 amino acids. For the CDR3, the DNA is TGTGCCAGCAGTTACGCGGCTAGCGAGTACGAGCAGTACTTC. This sequence encodes CASSYAASEYEQYF.

This clonotype was observed once. A far larger clone is just one base off, so this is likely a read error. The rearrangement joins TRBV6-9 to TRBJ1-1; no reliable D call. V gave up 3 bases and J gave up 1 base, with 9 bases separating them. CDR1 and CDR2 from the germline V gene are MNHGY and SVAAGI. This CDR3 region has 14 residues. The CDR3 sequence: CASSYSVGNTEAFF. The CDR3 DNA is TGTGCCAGCAGTTACTCCGTGGGGAACACTGAAGCTTTCTTT.

The table lists this clonotype with many counts. The chain recombines TRBV3-1 with TRBJ2-7, with D perhaps being TRBD1 or TRBD2 (5 bases each). V dropped 1 base and J dropped 2 bases, with 9 bases sitting between them. The germline CDR1 and CDR2 sequences are LGHDT and YNNKEL (reference sequence). The CDR3 covers 14 residues. The CDR3 loop is CASSQALGAYEQYF. CDR3 coding DNA: TGTGCCAGCAGCCAAGCTTTGGGGGCCTACGAGCAGTACTTC.

In this sample, this clonotype turned up many times. The chain carries TRBV5-6 and TRBJ1-2; D ambiguous. Germline CDR1 and CDR2: SGHDT and YYEEEE. Between the trimmed V and J ends, which lost 1 base and 3 bases, there was a span of 13 bases. The CDR3 sequence is 15 residues long. The CDR3 region is CASSLQSLLDYGYTF. As DNA, the CDR3 is TGTGCCAGCAGCTTGCAAAGCCTGCTAGACTATGGCTACACCTTC.